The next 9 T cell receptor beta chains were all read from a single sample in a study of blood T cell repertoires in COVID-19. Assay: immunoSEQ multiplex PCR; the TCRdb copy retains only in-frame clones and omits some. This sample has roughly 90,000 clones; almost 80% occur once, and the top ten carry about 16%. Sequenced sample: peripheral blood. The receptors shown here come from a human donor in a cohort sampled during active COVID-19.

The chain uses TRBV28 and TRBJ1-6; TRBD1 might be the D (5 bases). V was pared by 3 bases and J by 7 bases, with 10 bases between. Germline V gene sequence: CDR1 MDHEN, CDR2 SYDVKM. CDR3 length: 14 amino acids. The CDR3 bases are TGTGCCAGCAGTTTGGGGGGAGGAAATTCACCCCTCCACTTT. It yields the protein CASSLGGGNSPLHF.

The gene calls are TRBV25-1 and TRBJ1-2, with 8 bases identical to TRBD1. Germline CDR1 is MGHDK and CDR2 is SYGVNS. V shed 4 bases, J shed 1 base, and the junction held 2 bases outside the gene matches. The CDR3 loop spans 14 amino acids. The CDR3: CASSGTGFNYGYTF. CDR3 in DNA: TGTGCCAGCAGTGGGACAGGGTTTAACTATGGCTACACCTTC.

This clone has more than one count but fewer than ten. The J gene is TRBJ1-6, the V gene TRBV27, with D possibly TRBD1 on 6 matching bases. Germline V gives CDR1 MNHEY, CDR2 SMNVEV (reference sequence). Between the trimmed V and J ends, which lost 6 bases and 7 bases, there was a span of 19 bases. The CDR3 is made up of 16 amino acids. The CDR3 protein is CASRRIQGVWNSPLHF. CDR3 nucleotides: TGTGCCAGCAGGCGGATACAGGGAGTTTGGAATTCACCCCTCCACTTT.

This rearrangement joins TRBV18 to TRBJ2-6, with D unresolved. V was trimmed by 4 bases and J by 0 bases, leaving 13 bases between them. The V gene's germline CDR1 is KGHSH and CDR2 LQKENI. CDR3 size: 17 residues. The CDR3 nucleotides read TGTGCCAGCTCACAACGAGACTCTTACTCTGGGGCCAACGTCCTGACTTTC. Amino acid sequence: CASSQRDSYSGANVLTF.

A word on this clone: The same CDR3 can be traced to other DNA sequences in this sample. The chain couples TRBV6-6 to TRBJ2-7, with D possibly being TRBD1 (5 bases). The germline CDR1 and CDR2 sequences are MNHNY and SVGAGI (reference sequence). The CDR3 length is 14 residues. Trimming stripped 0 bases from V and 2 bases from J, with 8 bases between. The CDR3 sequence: CASSYSDKAYEQYF. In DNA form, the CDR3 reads TGTGCCAGCAGTTACTCGGACAAAGCCTACGAGCAGTACTTC.

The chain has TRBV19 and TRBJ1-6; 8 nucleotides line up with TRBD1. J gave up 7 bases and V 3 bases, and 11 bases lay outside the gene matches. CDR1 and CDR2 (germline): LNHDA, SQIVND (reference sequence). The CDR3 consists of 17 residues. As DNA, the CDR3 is TGTGCCAGTAGTATCTGGACAGGGATTGGAAAGAATTCACCCCTCCACTTT. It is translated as CASSIWTGIGKNSPLHF.

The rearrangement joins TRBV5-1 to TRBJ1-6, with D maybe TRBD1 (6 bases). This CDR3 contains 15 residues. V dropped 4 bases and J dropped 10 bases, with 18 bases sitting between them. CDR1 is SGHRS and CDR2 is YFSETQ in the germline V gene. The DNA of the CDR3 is TGCGCCAGCAGCCCAGACTCAGGGGTTTGGTCACCCCTCCACTTT. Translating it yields CASSPDSGVWSPLHF.

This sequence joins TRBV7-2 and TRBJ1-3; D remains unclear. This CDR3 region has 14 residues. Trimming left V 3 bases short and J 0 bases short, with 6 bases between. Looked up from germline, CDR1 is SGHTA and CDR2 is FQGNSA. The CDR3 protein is CASSLEYSGNTIYF. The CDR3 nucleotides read TGTGCCAGCAGCTTGGAGTACTCTGGAAACACCATATATTTT. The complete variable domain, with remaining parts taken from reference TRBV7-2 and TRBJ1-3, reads GAGVSQSPSNKVTEKGKDVELRCDPISGHTALYWYRQSLGQGLEFLIYFQGNSAPDKSGLPSDRFSAERTGGSVSTLTIQRTQQEDSAVYLCASSLEYSGNTIYFGEGSWLTVV.

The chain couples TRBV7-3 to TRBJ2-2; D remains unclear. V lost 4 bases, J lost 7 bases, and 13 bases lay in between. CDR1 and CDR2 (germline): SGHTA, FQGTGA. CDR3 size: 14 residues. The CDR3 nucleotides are TGTGCCAGCAGCTCCCTGTCTAGAGGCGGGGAGCTGTTTTTT. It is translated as CASSSLSRGGELFF.